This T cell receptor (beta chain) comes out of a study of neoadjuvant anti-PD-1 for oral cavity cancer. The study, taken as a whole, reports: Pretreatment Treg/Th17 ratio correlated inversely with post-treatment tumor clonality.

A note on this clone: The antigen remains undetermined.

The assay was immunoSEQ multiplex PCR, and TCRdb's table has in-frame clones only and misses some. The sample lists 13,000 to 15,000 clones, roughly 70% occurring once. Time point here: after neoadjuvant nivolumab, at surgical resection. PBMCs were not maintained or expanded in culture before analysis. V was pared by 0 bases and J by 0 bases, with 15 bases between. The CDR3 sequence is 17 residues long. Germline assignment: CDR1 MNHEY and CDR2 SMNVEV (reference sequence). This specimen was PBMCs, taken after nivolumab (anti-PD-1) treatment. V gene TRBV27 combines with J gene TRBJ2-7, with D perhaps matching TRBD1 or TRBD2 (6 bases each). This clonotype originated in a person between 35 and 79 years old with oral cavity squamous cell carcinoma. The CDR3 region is CASSLSRGKGGSYEQYF. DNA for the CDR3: TGTGCCAGCAGTTTATCGAGAGGAAAGGGGGGCTCCTACGAGCAGTACTTC.